The 13 T cell receptor beta chains given below trace back to one sample, sequenced in a study of T cell repertoires in cytomegalovirus infection. No cognate antigen is known for these TCRs. TCRdb analysed the reads with MiXCR anew, one entry per CDR3 protein. The sample has about 71,000 distinct CDR3 sequences, 20% seen once; the top ten hold about 72%. This material consisted of CD8+ T cells from cultured PBMCs, taken from culture after CMV antigen stimulation. Source of these receptors: a human donor in good health (CMV status not recorded). Some clones in this sample may be carry-over from other donors' samples.

The rearrangement joins TRBV9 to TRBJ2-1; 8 nucleotides line up with TRBD2. In germline, CDR1 is SGDLS, CDR2 YYNGEE. Trimming cost V 3 bases and J 5 bases; bases outside gene matches: 10. The CDR3 has 16 amino acids. CDR3 sequence reads: CASSGLGGGLNNEQFF. The CDR3 region has the DNA TGTGCCAGCAGCGGCTTGGGCGGGGGGCTAAACAATGAGCAGTTCTTC.

The rearrangement uses TRBV7-6 and TRBJ2-2; D gene ambiguous. Between the trimmed V and J ends, which lost 1 base and 1 base, there was a span of 13 bases. CDR1 is SGHVS, CDR2 FNYEAQ, per germline. The CDR3 loop spans 17 amino acids. The CDR3 bases are TGTGCCAGCAGCTTAGATGGCCTGCTTCTGAACACCGGGGAGCTGTTTTTT. The encoded protein is CASSLDGLLLNTGELFF.

The genes are TRBV27 and TRBJ2-1; tentatively, D is TRBD1 (6 bases). This CDR3 has 15 residues. Looked up from germline, CDR1 is MNHEY and CDR2 is SMNVEV (reference sequence). V gave up 0 bases and J gave up 4 bases, with 10 bases separating them. For the CDR3, the DNA is TGTGCCAGCAGTTTATCTAATACAGGGTACAATGAGCAGTTCTTC. Amino acid sequence: CASSLSNTGYNEQFF.

The sample holds a few counts of this clonotype. This rearrangement joins TRBV7-9 to TRBJ2-7, with a tentative D call TRBD1 (6 bases). CDR3 size: 12 residues. Per germline, CDR1 SEHNR and CDR2 FQNEAQ (reference sequence). V lost 5 bases to trimming and J lost 5 bases, with 10 bases between them. Written as DNA, the CDR3 is TGTGCCAGCAGCCTTCGGACAGACGAGCAGTACTTC. Translated: CASSLRTDEQYF.

This clonotype was seen more than once but under ten times. This chain links TRBV7-2 with TRBJ1-5, with 9 bases that match TRBD1. V lost 1 base to trimming and J lost 6 bases; unmatched junction nucleotides: 4. Germline V gene sequence: CDR1 SGHTA, CDR2 FQGNSA. This CDR3 contains 15 residues. The CDR3 protein is CASSLVDRGFQPQHF. The DNA of the CDR3 is TGTGCCAGCAGCTTAGTGGACAGGGGTTTTCAGCCCCAGCATTTT.

The V and J genes are TRBV6-5 and TRBJ2-7; either TRBD1 or TRBD2 may fit D (5 bases each). The CDR3 extends over 14 amino acids. The germline V gene has CDR1 MNHEY and CDR2 SVGAGI. V lost 5 bases to trimming and J lost 3 bases, with 14 bases between them. CDR3 DNA sequence: TGTGCCAGCAGTACACCGGGACGGATCTACGAGCAGTACTTC. Protein: CASSTPGRIYEQYF.

The J gene is TRBJ1-5, the V gene TRBV4-1; a weak D match, TRBD1 (5 bases). The CDR3 is 15 amino acids. In germline, CDR1 is MGHRA, CDR2 YSYEKL. V was pared by 0 bases and J by 6 bases, with 12 bases between. The CDR3 bases are TGCGCCAGCAGCCAAGACGGGGGAGATGGTCAGCCCCAGCATTTT. Amino acids: CASSQDGGDGQPQHF.

This clonotype was detected only a few times. The rearrangement links TRBV7-9 to TRBJ2-1, with D tentatively TRBD1 or TRBD2 (6 bases each). The CDR3 sequence is 14 residues long. Per the germline V gene, CDR1 is SEHNR and CDR2 is FQNEAQ (reference sequence). V was clipped by 3 bases and J by 5 bases, with 11 bases between them. This chain's CDR3 is CASSFPGANNEQFF. The CDR3 DNA reads TGTGCCAGCAGCTTCCCGGGGGCGAACAATGAGCAGTTCTTC.

The sample holds a few counts of this clonotype. The chain carries TRBV12-3 or TRBV12-4 and TRBJ1-6, with D possibly TRBD1 on 6 matching bases. V was pared by 3 bases and J by 7 bases, with 10 bases between. This CDR3 region has 14 residues. CDR3 coding DNA: TGTGCCAGCAGTTTTGGCCAGGGGAATTCACCCCTCCACTTT. It translates to CASSFGQGNSPLHF.

This clonotype came up a few times. The CDR3 loop is CASGLVSGYGYTF. Written as DNA, the CDR3 is TGTGCTAGTGGTTTGGTATCGGGGTATGGCTACACCTTC. This rearrangement joins TRBV12-5 to TRBJ1-2, with unresolved D. CDR3 length: 13 residues. V dropped 0 bases and J dropped 5 bases, with 7 bases sitting between them. CDR1 LGHNT and CDR2 FRNRAP come from the germline V gene.

This clonotype was counted a few times. The V call is TRBV27, the J call TRBJ2-7; D may be TRBD2 (6 bases). The CDR3 contains 16 residues. Trimming left V 8 bases short and J 5 bases short, with 25 bases between. Per the germline V gene, CDR1 is MNHEY and CDR2 is SMNVEV (reference sequence). The CDR3 loop reads CASREKSYYFGDEQYF. CDR3 nucleotide sequence: TGTGCCAGCCGGGAGAAGAGTTACTATTTCGGGGACGAGCAGTACTTC.

This clonotype came up a few times. A junction end diverges from the germline sequence, so it may reflect a read error. The rearrangement uses TRBV7-2 and TRBJ1-5, with D perhaps TRBD1 (5 bases). The CDR3 has 18 amino acids. In germline, CDR1 is SGHTA, CDR2 FQGNSA. Here the CDR3 DNA reads TGTGCCAGCAGCTTAAACCCAACGGGACGCTATAGCAATCAGCCTCAGCATTTT. Residues: CASSLNPTGRYSNQPQHF.

The chain combines TRBV12-3 or TRBV12-4 with TRBJ2-7; D unresolved. This CDR3 has 14 amino acids. The V and J ends lost 4 bases and 2 bases respectively, with 12 bases between them. The CDR3 protein is CASSSIDPTYEQYF. The CDR3 region has the DNA TGTGCCAGCAGTTCCATTGATCCCACCTACGAGCAGTACTTC.